This T cell receptor beta chain was recorded in a study of vaccination effects on CD4 cells after COVID-19. The overall study: Two doses of either BNT162b2 or mRNA-1273 were given to each participant.

CDR1 and CDR2 (germline): SGHAT, FQNNGV. V lost 5 bases and J 4 bases, leaving 12 bases between the germline ends. The CDR3 contains 14 residues. TCRdb's table, derived via immunoSEQ multiplex PCR, lists solely in-frame clones and lacks some. The top ten hold 2.9% of the sample, which has about 41,000 clones, 65% to 80% seen once. On this clone: The antigen is undetermined.

The ViraFEST assay expanded antigen-specific CD4+ T cells with viral peptide pools before sequencing. Following a roughly 11-day culture, CD4+ T cells were purified. Neither prior SARS-CoV-2 infection nor positive nucleocapsid antibodies were present in the vaccine recipients. Each culture well received a few million PBMC. These cells were then cultured in IMDM with approximately 10 IU/ml IL-2 and roughly 10 ug/ml peptides. This material consisted of CD4+ T cells from PBMCs cultured with HCoV-NL63 spike peptides, taken before COVID-19 vaccination. The receptor was derived from a human donor who received a COVID-19 vaccine. V is TRBV11-2 and J is TRBJ1-5, with a tentative D call TRBD1 (6 bases). CDR3 amino acids: CASSQEGQNQPQHF. CDR3 sequence (DNA): TGTGCCAGCAGCCAAGAGGGACAAAATCAGCCCCAGCATTTT.